A selection of T cell receptor beta chains follows, all from one sample in a study of T cell repertoires in cytomegalovirus infection. TCRdb reprocessed the reads via MiXCR and lists one record per CDR3 protein. The sample records nearly 550,000 distinct CDR3 sequences, approximately 15% being singletons. The sample was CD8+ T cells from PBMCs. The receptors shown here come from a human donor in good health (CMV status not recorded). Some clones in this sample may be carry-over from other donors' samples. The CDR3 runs from the conserved cysteine through the conserved F or W. The D gene is left open where the match is weak. Where a row states a size, it is once, few, many or the class of an expanded clone; other rows omit it.

j_call: TRBJ2-3
v_call: TRBV7-9
d_call: .
clone_size: many
cdr3_aa: CASRLRDTQYF
cdr3_nt: TGTGCCAGCAGGCTACGAGATACGCAGTATTTT

j_call: TRBJ2-1
v_call: TRBV7-3
d_call: TRBD2
clone_size: many
cdr3_aa: CASSLKPGLAFGNNEQFF
cdr3_nt: TGTGCCAGCAGCTTAAAGCCGGGACTAGCATTTGGCAACAATGAGCAGTTCTTC

j_call: TRBJ1-6
v_call: TRBV28
d_call: .
clone_size: .
cdr3_aa: CASRAYSYNSPLHF
cdr3_nt: TGTGCCAGCAGGGCCTACTCCTATAATTCACCCCTCCACTTT

j_call: TRBJ1-4
v_call: TRBV2
d_call: .
clone_size: few
cdr3_aa: CASSEEVRVRKLFF
cdr3_nt: TGTGCCAGCAGTGAAGAGGTCAGGGTCCGAAAACTGTTTTTT

j_call: TRBJ1-1
v_call: TRBV30
d_call: .
clone_size: .
cdr3_aa: CAWEGGTEAFF
cdr3_nt: TGTGCCTGGGAAGGGGGGACTGAAGCTTTCTTT

j_call: TRBJ2-7
v_call: TRBV5-1
d_call: TRBD2
clone_size: many
cdr3_aa: CASSAGRAGVATYEQYF
cdr3_nt: TGCGCCAGCAGCGCGGGAAGAGCGGGAGTGGCCACCTACGAGCAGTACTTC

j_call: TRBJ2-3
v_call: TRBV7-7
d_call: .
clone_size: many
cdr3_aa: CASSSRTPPDTQYF
cdr3_nt: TGTGCCAGCAGCTCCCGAACGCCCCCAGATACGCAGTATTTT

j_call: TRBJ1-3
v_call: TRBV7-3
d_call: .
clone_size: many
cdr3_aa: CASSLNLGNTIYF
cdr3_nt: TGTGCCAGCAGCTTAAACCTTGGAAACACCATATATTTT

j_call: TRBJ2-3
v_call: TRBV19
d_call: .
clone_size: few
cdr3_aa: CASSPGIAASTDTQYF
cdr3_nt: TGTGCCAGTAGCCCCGGGATAGCGGCTAGCACAGATACGCAGTATTTT

j_call: TRBJ2-4
v_call: TRBV7-8
d_call: .
clone_size: many
cdr3_aa: CASSLNPGPDIQYF
cdr3_nt: TGTGCCAGCAGCTTAAACCCGGGACCGGACATTCAGTACTTC